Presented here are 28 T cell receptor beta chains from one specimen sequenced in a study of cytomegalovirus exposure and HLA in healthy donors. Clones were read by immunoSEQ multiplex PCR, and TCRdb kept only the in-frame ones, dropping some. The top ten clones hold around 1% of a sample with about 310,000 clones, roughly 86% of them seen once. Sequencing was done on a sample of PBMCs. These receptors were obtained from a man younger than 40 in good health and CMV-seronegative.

CDR3 sequence (DNA): TGTGCCACCAGCACCGGACAGGGAGTCCCCAATCAGCCCCAGCATTTT. Protein sequence: CATSTGQGVPNQPQHF. The rearrangement uses TRBV15 and TRBJ1-5, with 8 bases lining up with TRBD1. After removal of 4 bases from V and 3 bases from J, the junction contained 8 bases not matched to a gene. This CDR3 is 16 amino acids long. From germline, CDR1 is LNHNV and CDR2 YYDKDF (reference sequence).

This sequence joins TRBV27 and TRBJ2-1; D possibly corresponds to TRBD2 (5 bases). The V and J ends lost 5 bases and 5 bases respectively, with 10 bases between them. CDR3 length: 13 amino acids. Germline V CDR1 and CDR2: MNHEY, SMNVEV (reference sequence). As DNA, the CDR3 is TGTGCCAGCAGTCTCGGGATCGACAATGAGCAGTTCTTC. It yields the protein CASSLGIDNEQFF.

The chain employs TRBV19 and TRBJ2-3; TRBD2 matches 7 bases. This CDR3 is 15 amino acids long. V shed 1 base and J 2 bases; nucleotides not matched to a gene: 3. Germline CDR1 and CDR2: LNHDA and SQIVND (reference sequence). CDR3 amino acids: CASSIAGRLTDTQYF. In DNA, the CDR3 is TGTGCCAGTAGTATAGCCGGGAGGCTCACAGATACGCAGTATTTT.

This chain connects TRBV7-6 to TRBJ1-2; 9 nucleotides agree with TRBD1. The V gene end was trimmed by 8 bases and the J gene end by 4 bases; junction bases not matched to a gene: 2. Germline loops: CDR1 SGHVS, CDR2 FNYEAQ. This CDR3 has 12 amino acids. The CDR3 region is CASGGQGYGYTF. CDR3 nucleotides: TGTGCCAGCGGGGGACAGGGCTATGGCTACACCTTC.

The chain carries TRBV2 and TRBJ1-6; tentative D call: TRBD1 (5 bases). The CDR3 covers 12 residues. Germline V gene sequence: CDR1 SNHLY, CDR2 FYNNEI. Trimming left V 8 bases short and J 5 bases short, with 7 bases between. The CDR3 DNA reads TGTGCCAGCGTACAGGATAATTCACCCCTCCACTTT. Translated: CASVQDNSPLHF.

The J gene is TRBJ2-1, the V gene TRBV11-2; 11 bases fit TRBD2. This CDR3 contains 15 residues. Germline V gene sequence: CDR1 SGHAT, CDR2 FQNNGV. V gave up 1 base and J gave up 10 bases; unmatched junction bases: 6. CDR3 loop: CASSLVAGGHREQFF. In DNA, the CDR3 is TGTGCCAGCAGCTTAGTAGCGGGGGGGCATCGGGAGCAGTTCTTC.

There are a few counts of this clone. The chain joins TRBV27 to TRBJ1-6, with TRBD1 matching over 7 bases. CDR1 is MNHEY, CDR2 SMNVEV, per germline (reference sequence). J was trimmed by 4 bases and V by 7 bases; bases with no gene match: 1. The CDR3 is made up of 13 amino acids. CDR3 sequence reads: CASKDRYNSPLHF. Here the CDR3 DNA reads TGTGCCAGCAAGGACAGGTATAATTCACCCCTCCACTTT.

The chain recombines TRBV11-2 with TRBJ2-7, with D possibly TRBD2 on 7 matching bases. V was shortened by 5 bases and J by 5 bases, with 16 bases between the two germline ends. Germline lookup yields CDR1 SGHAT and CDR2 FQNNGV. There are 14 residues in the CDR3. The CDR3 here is CASSPMGGANEQYF. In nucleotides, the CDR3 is TGTGCCAGCAGCCCGATGGGGGGGGCGAACGAGCAGTACTTC.

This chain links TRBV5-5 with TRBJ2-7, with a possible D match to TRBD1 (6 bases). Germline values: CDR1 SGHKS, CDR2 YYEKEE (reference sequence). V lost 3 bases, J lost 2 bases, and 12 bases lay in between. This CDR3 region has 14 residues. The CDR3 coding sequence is TGTGCCAGCAGCTACCGGACAGTTACCTACGAGCAGTACTTC. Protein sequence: CASSYRTVTYEQYF.

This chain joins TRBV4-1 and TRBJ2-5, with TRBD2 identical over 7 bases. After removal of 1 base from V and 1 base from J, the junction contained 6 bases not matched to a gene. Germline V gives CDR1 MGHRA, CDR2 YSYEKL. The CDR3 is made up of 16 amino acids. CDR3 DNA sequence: TGCGCCAGCAGCCAAGTACAGCGGGGCCGCCAAGAGACCCAGTACTTC. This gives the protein CASSQVQRGRQETQYF.

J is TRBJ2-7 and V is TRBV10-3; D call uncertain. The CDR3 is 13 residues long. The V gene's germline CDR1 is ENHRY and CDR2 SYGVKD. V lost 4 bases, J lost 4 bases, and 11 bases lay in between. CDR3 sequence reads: CAISAYRSYEQYF. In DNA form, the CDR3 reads TGTGCCATCAGTGCATACAGATCGTACGAGCAGTACTTC.

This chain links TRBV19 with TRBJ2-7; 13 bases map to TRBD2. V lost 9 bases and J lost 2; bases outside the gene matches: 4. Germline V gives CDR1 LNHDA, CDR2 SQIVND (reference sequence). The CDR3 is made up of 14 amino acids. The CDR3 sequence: CASRTSGGPYEQYF. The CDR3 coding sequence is TGTGCCAGCCGGACTAGCGGGGGCCCCTACGAGCAGTACTTC.

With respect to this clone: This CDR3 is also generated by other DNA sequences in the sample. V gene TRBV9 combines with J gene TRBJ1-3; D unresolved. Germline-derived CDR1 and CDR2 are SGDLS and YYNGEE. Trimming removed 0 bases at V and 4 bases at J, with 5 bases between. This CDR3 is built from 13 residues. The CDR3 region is CASSVDLGNTIYF. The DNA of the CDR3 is TGTGCCAGCAGCGTAGATTTAGGAAACACCATATATTTT.

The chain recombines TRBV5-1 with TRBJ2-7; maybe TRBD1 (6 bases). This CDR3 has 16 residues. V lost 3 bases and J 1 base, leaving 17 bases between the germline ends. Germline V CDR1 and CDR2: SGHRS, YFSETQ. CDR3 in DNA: TGCGCCAGCAGCTCCTTCACAGGGTCTAGGTCCTACGAGCAGTACTTC. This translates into CASSSFTGSRSYEQYF.

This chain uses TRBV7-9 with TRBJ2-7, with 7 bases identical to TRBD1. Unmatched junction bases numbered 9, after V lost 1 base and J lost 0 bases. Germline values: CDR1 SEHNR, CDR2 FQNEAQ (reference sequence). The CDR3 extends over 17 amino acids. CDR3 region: CASSLGANNRGSYEQYF. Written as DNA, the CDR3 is TGTGCCAGCAGCTTAGGCGCCAATAACAGGGGCTCCTACGAGCAGTACTTC.

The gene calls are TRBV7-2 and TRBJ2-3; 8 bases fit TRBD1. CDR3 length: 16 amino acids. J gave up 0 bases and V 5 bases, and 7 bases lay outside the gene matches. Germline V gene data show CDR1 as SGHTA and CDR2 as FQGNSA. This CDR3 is CASSKQGGTSTDTQYF. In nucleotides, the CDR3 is TGTGCCAGCAGCAAACAGGGGGGAACGAGCACAGATACGCAGTATTTT.

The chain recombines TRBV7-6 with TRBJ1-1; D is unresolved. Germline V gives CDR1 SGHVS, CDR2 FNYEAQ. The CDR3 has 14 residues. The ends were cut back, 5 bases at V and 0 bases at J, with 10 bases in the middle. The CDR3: CASSPSNMNTEAFF. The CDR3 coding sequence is TGTGCCAGCAGCCCTAGTAATATGAACACTGAAGCTTTCTTT.

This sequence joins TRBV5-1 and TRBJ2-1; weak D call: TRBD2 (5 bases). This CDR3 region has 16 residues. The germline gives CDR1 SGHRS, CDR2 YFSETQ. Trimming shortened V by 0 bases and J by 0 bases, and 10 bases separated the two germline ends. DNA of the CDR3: TGCGCCAGCAGCTTGGATGCGGGCAGCTCCTACAATGAGCAGTTCTTC. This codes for CASSLDAGSSYNEQFF.

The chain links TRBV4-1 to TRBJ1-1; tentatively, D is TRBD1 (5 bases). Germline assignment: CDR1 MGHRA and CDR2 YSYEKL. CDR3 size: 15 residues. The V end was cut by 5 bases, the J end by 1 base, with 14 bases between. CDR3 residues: CASSWVRTQNTEAFF. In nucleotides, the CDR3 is TGCGCCAGCAGCTGGGTCAGGACACAGAACACTGAAGCTTTCTTT.

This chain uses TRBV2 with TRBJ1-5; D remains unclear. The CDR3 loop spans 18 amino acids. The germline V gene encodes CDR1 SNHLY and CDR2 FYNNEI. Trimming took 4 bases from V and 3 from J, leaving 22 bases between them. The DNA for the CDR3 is TGTGCCAGCAGTGCCCGGCGGGGTCAGGCAACCAACAATCAGCCCCAGCATTTT. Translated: CASSARRGQATNNQPQHF. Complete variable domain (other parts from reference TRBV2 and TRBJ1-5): EPEVTQTPSHQVTQMGQEVILRCVPISNHLYFYWYRQILGQKVEFLVSFYNNEISEKSEIFDDQFSVERPDGSNFTLKIRSTKLEDSAMYFCASSARRGQATNNQPQHFGDGTRLSIL.

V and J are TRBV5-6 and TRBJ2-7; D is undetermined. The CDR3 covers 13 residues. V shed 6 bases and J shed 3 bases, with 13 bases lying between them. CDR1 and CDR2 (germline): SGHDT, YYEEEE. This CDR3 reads CASTLGFNYEQYF. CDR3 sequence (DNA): TGTGCCAGCACCCTCGGGTTCAACTACGAGCAGTACTTC.

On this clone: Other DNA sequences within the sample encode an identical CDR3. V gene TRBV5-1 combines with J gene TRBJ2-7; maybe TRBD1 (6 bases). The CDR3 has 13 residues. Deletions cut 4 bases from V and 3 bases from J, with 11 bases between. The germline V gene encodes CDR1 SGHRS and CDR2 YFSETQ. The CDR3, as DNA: TGCGCCAGCAGCCTAGGACAGAGCTACGAGCAGTACTTC. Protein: CASSLGQSYEQYF.

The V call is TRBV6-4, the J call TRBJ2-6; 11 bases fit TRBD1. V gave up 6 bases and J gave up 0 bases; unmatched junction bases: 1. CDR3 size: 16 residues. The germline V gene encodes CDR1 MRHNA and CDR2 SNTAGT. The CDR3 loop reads CASRGQGASGANVLTF. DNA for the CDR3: TGTGCCAGCAGAGGACAGGGGGCCTCTGGGGCCAACGTCCTGACTTTC.

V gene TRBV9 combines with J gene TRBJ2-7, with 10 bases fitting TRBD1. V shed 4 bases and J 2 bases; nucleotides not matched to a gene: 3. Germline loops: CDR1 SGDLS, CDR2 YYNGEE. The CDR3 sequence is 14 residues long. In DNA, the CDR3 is TGTGCCAGCAGCACCGGGACAGGGGCCTACGAGCAGTACTTC. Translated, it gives CASSTGTGAYEQYF.

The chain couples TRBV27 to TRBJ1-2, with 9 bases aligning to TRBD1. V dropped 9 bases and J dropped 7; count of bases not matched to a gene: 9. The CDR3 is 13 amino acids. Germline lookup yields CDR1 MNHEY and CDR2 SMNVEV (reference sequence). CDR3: CASSTGGRSGYTF. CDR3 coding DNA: TGTGCCAGTTCGACAGGGGGGAGGTCTGGCTACACCTTC.

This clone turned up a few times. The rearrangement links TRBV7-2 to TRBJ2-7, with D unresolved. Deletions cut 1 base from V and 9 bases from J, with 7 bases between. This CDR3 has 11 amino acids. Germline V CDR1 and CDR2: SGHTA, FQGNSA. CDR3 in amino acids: CASSLDFGQYF. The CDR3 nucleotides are TGTGCCAGCAGCTTAGACTTCGGGCAGTACTTC.

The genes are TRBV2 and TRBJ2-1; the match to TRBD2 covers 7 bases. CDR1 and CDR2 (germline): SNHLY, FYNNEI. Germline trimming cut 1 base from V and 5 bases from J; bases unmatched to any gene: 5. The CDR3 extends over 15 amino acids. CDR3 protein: CASSEGTRPHNEQFF. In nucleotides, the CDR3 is TGTGCCAGCAGTGAAGGGACTAGGCCACACAATGAGCAGTTCTTC. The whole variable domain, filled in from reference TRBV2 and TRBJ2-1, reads EPEVTQTPSHQVTQMGQEVILRCVPISNHLYFYWYRQILGQKVEFLVSFYNNEISEKSEIFDDQFSVERPDGSNFTLKIRSTKLEDSAMYFCASSEGTRPHNEQFFGPGTRLTVL.

CDR3 coding DNA: TGTGCCAGCAGCTTAGCGGGGGGGCCTGAGCAGTTCTTC. Translated: CASSLAGGPEQFF. The V gene is TRBV7-2, the J gene TRBJ2-1, with TRBD2 as a possible D gene (7 bases). This CDR3 is 13 amino acids long. CDR1 and CDR2 from the germline V gene are SGHTA and FQGNSA. The ends were cut back, 0 bases at V and 9 bases at J, with 9 bases in the middle.